This T cell receptor beta chain was identified in a study of T-cell memory formation after mild COVID-19. Study overall: Largely, the TCR clusters proved donor specific.

This clonotype was seen only a few times. cDNA libraries for TCR alpha and TCR beta, carrying sample barcodes and UMIs, came from 5'RACE with constant-segment primers. TCRdb redid the calling of the 5' RACE reads with MiXCR, one entry per CDR3 protein. The repertoire consists of about 360,000 distinct CDR3 sequences, with 13% to 15% occurring once and the leading ten covering about 20%. The CDR3 consists of 15 residues. J gave up 5 bases and V 4 bases, and 7 bases lay outside the gene matches. Germline CDR1 LGHDT, CDR2 YNNKEL (reference sequence). V and J are TRBV3-1 and TRBJ2-1; the match to TRBD1 covers 8 bases. The material sequenced was PBMCs or a T cell subset sorted from them (not recorded which). The clonotype was recovered from a man between 18 and 29 years old who had mild COVID-19 (a few samples of this study predate the infection). Cell type and time point are not known. The CDR3 protein is CASSLGQGGNNEQFF. For the CDR3, the DNA is TGTGCCAGCAGCCTCGGACAGGGAGGAAACAATGAGCAGTTCTTC.